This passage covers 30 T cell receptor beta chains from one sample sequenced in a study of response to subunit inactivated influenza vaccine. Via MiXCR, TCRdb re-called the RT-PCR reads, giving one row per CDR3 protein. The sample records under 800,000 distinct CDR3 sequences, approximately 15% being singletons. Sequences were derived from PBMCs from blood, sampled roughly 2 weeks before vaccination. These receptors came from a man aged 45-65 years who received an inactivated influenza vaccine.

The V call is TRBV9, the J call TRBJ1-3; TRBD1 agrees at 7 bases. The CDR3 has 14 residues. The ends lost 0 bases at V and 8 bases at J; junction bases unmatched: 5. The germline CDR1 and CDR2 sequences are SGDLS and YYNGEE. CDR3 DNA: TGTGCCAGCAGCGTAGAAGGGGGCGCGGACACCATATATTTT. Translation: CASSVEGGADTIYF.

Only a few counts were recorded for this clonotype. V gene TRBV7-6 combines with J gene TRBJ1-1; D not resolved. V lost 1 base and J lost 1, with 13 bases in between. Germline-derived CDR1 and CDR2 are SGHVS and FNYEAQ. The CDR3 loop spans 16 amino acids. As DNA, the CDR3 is TGTGCCAGCAGCTTAGAACAGTCCGGAGGGAACACTGAAGCTTTCTTT. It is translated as CASSLEQSGGNTEAFF.

The CDR3 coding sequence is TGTGCCACCAGCAGAGGTGGAAACACCATATATTTT. It yields the protein CATSRGGNTIYF. The V call is TRBV15, the J call TRBJ1-3, with D uncertain. Germline V CDR1 and CDR2: LNHNV, YYDKDF (reference sequence). There are 12 residues in the CDR3. V was shortened by 1 base and J by 3 bases, with 1 base between the two germline ends.

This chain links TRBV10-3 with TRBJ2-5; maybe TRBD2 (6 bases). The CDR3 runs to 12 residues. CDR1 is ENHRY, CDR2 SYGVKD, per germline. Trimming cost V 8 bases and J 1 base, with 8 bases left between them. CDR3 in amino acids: CAIGEAQETQYF. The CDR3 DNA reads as TGTGCCATCGGGGAGGCCCAAGAGACCCAGTACTTC.

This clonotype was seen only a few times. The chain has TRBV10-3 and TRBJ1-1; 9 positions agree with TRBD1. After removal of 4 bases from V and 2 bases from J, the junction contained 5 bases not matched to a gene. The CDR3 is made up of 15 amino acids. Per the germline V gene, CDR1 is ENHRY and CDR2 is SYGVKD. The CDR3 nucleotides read TGTGCCATCAGTGGTCCGGGACAGGGAAACACTGAAGCTTTCTTT. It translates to CAISGPGQGNTEAFF.

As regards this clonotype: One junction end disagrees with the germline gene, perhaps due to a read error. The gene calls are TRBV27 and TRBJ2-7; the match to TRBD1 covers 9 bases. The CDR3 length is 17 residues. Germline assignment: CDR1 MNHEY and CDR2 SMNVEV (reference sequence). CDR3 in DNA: TGCACCAGCAGTTTCCCCCCGTTGCGGGACAGGGTGTACGAGCAGTACTTC. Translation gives CTSSFPPLRDRVYEQYF.

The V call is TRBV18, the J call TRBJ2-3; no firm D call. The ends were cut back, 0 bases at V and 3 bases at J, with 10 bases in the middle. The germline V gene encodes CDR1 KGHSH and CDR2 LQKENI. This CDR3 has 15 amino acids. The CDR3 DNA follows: TGTGCCAGCTCACCACCCAGCGTTGGGACAGATACGCAGTATTTT. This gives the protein CASSPPSVGTDTQYF.

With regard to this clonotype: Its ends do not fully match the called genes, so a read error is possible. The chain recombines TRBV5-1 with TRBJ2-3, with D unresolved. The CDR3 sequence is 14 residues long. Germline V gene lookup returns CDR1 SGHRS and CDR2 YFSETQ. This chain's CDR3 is CASSLEPPTDTQFF. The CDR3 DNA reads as TGCGCCAGCAGCTTGGAACCGCCCACAGATACGCAGTTTTTT.

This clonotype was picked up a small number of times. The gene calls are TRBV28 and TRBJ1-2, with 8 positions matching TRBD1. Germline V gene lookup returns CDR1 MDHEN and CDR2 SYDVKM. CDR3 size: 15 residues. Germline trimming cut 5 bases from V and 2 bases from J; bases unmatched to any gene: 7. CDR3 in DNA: TGTGCCAGCAGTAAAGACAGGGGTCTCAACTATGGCTACACCTTC. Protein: CASSKDRGLNYGYTF.

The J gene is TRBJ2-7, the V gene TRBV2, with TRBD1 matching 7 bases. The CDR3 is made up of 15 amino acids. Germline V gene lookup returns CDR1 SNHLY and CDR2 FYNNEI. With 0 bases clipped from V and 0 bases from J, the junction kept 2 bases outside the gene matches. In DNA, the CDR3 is TGTGCCAGCAGTGAAGCGCCAGGGGGCTCCTACGAGCAGTACTTC. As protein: CASSEAPGGSYEQYF.

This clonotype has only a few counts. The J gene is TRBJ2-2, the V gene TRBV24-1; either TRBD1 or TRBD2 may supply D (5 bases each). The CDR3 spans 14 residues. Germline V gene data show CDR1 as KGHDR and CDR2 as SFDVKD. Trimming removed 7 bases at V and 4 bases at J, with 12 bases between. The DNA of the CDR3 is TGTGCCACCAGCCGGGACGGGGTCACCGGGGAGCTGTTTTTT. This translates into CATSRDGVTGELFF.

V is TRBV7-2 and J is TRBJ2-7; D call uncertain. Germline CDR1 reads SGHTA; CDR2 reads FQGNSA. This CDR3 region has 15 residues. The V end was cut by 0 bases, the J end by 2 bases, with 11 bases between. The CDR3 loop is CASSLALTKTYEQYF. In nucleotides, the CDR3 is TGTGCCAGCAGCTTAGCGCTAACCAAGACCTACGAGCAGTACTTC.

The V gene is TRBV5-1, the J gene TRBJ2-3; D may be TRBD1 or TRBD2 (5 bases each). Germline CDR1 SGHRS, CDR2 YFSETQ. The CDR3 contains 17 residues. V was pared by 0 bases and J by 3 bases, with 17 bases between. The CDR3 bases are TGCGCCAGCAGCTTGGGTTACCAGGGATGGGGGACAGATACGCAGTATTTT. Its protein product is CASSLGYQGWGTDTQYF.

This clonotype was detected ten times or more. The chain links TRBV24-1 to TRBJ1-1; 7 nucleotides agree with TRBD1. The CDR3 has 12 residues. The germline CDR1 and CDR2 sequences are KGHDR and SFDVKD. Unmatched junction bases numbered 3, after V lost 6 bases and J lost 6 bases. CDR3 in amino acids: CATSPGGSEAFF. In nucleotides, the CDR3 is TGTGCCACCAGTCCAGGGGGATCTGAAGCTTTCTTT.

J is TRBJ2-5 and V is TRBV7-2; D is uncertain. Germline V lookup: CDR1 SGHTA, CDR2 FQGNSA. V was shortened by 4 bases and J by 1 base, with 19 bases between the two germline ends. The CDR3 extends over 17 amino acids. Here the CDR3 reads CASSSKVIGAAQETQYF. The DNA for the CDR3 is TGTGCCAGCAGCTCCAAGGTAATCGGCGCGGCCCAAGAGACCCAGTACTTC.

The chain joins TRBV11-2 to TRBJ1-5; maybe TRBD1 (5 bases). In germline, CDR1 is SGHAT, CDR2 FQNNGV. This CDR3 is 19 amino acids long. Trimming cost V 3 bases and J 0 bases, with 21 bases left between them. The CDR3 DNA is TGTGCCAGCAGCTTCCGATCCGTCCCGACAGCATTTAGCAATCAGCCCCAGCATTTT. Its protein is CASSFRSVPTAFSNQPQHF. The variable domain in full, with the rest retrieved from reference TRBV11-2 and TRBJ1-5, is EAGVAQSPRYKIIEKRQSVAFWCNPISGHATLYWYQQILGQGPKLLIQFQNNGVVDDSQLPKDRFSAERLKGVDSTLKIQPAKLEDSAVYLCASSFRSVPTAFSNQPQHFGDGTRLSIL.

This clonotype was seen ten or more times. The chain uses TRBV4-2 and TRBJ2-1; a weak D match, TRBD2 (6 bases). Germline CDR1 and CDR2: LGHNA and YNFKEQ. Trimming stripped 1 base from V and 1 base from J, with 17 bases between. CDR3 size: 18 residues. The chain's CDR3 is CASSQVRGMGLSYNEQFF. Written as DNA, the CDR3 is TGTGCCAGCAGCCAAGTGCGGGGTATGGGACTGTCCTACAATGAGCAGTTCTTC.

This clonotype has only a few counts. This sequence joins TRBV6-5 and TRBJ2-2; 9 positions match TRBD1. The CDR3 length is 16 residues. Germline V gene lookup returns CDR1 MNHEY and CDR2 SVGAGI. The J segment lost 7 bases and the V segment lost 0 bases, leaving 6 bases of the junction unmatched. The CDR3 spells CASSYSLQGASGELFF. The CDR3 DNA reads TGTGCCAGCAGTTACTCATTACAGGGGGCGAGCGGGGAGCTGTTTTTT.

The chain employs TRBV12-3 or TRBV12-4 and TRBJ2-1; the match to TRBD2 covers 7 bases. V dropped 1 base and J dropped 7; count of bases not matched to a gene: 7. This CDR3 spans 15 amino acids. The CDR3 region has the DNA TGTGCCAGCAGTTTAGAAGCGGGGAAGAGTAATGAGCAGTTCTTC. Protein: CASSLEAGKSNEQFF.

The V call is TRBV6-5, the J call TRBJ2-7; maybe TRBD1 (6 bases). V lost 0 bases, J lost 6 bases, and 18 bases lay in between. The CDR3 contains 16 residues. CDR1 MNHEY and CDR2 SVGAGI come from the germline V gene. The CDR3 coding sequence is TGTGCCAGCAGTTACTCGAAGGAAAGGCGAGGGGGCGAGCAGTACTTC. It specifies CASSYSKERRGGEQYF.

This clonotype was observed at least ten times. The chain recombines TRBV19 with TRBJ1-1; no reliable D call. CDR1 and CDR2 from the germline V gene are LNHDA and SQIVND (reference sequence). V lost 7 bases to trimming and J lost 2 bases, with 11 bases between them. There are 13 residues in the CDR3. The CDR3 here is CASNPRVNTEAFF. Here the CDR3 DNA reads TGTGCCAGTAACCCACGCGTAAACACTGAAGCTTTCTTT.

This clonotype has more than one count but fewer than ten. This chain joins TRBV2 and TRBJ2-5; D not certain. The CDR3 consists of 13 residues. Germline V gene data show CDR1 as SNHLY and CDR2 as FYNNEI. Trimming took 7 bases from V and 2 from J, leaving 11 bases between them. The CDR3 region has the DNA TGTGCCAGCATCCTCGGGCATCAAGAGACCCAGTACTTC. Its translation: CASILGHQETQYF. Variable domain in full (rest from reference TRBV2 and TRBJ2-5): EPEVTQTPSHQVTQMGQEVILRCVPISNHLYFYWYRQILGQKVEFLVSFYNNEISEKSEIFDDQFSVERPDGSNFTLKIRSTKLEDSAMYFCASILGHQETQYFGPGTRLLVL.

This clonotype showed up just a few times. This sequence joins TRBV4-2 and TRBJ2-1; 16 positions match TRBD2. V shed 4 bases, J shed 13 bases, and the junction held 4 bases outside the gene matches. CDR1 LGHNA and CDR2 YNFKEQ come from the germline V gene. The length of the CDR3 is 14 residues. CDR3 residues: CASSRGTSGGEQFF. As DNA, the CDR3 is TGTGCCAGCAGCCGTGGGACTAGCGGGGGGGAACAGTTCTTC.

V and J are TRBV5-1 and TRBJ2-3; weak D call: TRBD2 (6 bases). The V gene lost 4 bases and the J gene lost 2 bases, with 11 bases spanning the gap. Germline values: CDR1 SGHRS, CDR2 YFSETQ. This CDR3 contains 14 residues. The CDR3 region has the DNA TGCGCCAGCAGCGTTAGCGGACACACAGATACGCAGTATTTT. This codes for CASSVSGHTDTQYF.

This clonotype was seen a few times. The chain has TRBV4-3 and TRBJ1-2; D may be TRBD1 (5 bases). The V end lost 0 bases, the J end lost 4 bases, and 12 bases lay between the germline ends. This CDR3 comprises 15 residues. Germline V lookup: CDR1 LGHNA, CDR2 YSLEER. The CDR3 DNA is TGCGCCAGCAGCCAAGACTCCAGAGGGGCCTATGGCTACACCTTC. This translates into CASSQDSRGAYGYTF.

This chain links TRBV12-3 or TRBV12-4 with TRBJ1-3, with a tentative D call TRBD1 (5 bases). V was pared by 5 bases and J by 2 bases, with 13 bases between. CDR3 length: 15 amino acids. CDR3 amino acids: CASSQSPGTGNTIYF. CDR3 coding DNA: TGTGCCAGCAGTCAATCCCCAGGGACTGGAAACACCATATATTTT.

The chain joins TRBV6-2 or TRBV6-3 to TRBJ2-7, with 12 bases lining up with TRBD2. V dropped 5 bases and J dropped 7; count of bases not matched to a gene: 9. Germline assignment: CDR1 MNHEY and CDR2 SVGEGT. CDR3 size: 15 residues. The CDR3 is CASSQGTSGFREQYF. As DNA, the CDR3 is TGTGCCAGCAGTCAAGGGACTAGCGGGTTTCGGGAGCAGTACTTC.

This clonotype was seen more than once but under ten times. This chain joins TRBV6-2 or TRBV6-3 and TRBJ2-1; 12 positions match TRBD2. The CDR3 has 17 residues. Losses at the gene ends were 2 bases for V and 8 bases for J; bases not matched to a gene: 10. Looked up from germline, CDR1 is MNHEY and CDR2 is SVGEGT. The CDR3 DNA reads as TGTGCCAGCAGTTACGAGCTAGCGGGAGGGCCGCGCGATGAGCAGTTCTTC. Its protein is CASSYELAGGPRDEQFF.

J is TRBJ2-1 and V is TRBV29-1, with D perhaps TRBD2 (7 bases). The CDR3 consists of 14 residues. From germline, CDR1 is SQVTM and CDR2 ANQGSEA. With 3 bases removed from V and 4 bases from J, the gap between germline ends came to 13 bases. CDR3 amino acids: CSVDGGGPYNEQFF. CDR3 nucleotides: TGCAGCGTTGATGGGGGGGGCCCTTACAATGAGCAGTTCTTC.

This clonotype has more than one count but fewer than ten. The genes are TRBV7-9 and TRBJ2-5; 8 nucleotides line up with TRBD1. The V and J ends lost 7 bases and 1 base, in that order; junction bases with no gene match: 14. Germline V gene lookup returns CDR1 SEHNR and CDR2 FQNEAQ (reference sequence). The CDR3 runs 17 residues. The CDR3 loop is CASTLRTDRDLQETQYF. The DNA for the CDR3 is TGTGCCAGCACTCTTAGGACGGACAGGGACCTCCAAGAGACCCAGTACTTC. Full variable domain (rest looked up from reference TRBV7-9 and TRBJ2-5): DTGVSQNPRHKITKRGQNVTFRCDPISEHNRLYWYRQTLGQGPEFLTYFQNEAQLEKSRLLSDRFSAERPKGSFSTLEIQRTEQGDSAMYLCASTLRTDRDLQETQYFGPGTRLLVL.